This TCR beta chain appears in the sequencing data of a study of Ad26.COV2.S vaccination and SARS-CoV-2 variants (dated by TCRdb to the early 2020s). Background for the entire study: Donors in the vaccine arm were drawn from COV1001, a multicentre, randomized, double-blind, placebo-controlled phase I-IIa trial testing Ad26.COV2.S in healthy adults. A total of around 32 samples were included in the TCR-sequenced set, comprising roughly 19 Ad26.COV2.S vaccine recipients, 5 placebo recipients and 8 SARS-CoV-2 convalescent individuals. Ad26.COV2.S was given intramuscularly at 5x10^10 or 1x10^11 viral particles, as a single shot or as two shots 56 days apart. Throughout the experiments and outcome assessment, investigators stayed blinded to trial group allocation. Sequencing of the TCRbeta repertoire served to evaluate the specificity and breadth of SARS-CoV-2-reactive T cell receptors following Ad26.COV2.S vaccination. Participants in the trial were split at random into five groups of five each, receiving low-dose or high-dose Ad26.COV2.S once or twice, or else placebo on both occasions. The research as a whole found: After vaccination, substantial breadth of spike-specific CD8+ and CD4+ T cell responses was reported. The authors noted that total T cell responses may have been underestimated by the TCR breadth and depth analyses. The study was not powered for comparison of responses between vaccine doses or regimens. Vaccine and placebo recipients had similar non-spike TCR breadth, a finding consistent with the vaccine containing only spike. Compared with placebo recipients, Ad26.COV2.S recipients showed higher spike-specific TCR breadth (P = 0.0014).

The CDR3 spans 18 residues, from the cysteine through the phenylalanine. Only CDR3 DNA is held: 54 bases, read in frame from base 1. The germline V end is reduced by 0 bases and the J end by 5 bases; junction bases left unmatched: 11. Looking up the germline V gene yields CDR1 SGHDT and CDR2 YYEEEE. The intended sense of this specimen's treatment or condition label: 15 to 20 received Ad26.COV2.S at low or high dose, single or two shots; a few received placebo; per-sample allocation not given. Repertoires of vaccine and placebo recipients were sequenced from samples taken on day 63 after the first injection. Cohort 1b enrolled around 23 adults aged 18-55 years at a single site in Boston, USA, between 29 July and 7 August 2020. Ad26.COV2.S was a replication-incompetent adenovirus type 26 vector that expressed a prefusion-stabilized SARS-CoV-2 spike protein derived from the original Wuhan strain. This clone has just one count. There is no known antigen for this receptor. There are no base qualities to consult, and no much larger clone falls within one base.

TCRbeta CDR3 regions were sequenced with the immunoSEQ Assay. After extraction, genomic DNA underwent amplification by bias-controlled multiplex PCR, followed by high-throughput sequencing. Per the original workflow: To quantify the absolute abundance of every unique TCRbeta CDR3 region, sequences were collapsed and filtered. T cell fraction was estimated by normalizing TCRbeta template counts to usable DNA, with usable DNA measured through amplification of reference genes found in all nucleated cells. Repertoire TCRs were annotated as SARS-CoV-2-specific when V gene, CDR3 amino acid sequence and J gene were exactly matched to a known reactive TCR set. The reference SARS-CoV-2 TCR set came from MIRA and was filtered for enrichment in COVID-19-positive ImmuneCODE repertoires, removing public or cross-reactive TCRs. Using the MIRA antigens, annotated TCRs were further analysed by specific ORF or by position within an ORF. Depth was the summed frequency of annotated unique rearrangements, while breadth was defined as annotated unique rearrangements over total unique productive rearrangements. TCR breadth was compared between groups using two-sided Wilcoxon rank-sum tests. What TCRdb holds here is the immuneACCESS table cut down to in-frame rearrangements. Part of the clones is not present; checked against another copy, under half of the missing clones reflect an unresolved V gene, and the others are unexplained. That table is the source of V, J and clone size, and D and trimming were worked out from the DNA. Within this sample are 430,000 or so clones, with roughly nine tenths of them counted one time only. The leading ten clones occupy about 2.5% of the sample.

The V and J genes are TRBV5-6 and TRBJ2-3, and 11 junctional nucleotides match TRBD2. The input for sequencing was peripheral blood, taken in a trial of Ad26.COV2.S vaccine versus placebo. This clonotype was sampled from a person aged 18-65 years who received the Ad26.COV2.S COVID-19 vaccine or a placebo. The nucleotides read TGTGCCAGCAGCTTGGGACTAGCGGGGTATCCTGGGCGAGATACGCAGTATTTT. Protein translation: CASSLGLAGYPGRDTQYF.